One sample yielded the 21 T cell receptor beta chains listed below, sequenced in a study of shared clonotypes between healthy human individuals. TCRdb's table, derived via immunoSEQ multiplex PCR, lists solely in-frame clones and lacks some. The profile shows a few million clones, more than 85% of them singletons. Sequencing used naive CD4+ T cells from PBMCs. Noted subset: CD45RA+ positively selected. These TCRs come from a man aged 18 to 30 in good health. Some clones in this sample may be carry-over from other donors' samples.

The gene calls are TRBV7-6 and TRBJ2-5; D not certain. The length of the CDR3 is 14 residues. Trimming took off 0 bases at V and 2 bases at J, with 7 bases between the two ends. CDR1 SGHVS and CDR2 FNYEAQ come from the germline V gene. The CDR3 region has the DNA TGTGCCAGCAGCTTAGCGCATCTGCAAGAGACCCAGTACTTC. Protein: CASSLAHLQETQYF.

The chain uses TRBV7-2 and TRBJ1-2; D not certain. Trimming shortened V by 5 bases and J by 8 bases, and 21 bases separated the two germline ends. The CDR3 is made up of 15 amino acids. Germline CDR1 is SGHTA and CDR2 is FQGNSA. Written as DNA, the CDR3 is TGTGCCAGCAGCCTAAACATAGACGGCCGTGTGGGCTACACCTTC. Its protein product is CASSLNIDGRVGYTF.

The chain combines TRBV28 with TRBJ2-1, with D perhaps matching TRBD1 (6 bases). CDR1 is MDHEN, CDR2 SYDVKM, per germline. The CDR3 runs to 15 residues. V was trimmed by 7 bases and J by 2 bases, leaving 15 bases between them. The CDR3 here is CASISQGTTYNEQFF. In DNA form, the CDR3 reads TGTGCCAGCATTTCCCAGGGGACAACCTACAATGAGCAGTTCTTC.

The chain employs TRBV7-9 and TRBJ1-1; D not resolved. The CDR3 runs to 12 residues. The ends were cut back, 2 bases at V and 13 bases at J, with 14 bases in the middle. The germline gives CDR1 SEHNR, CDR2 FQNEAQ (reference sequence). For the CDR3, the DNA is TGTGCCAGCAGCTTAACGGGCGCGGGCCATTTCTTT. Encoded protein: CASSLTGAGHFF.

The chain has TRBV6-6 and TRBJ2-5; tentatively, D is TRBD2 (6 bases). Trimming left V 9 bases short and J 2 bases short, with 19 bases between. The CDR3 extends over 15 amino acids. Per the germline V gene, CDR1 is MNHNY and CDR2 is SVGAGI (reference sequence). The chain's CDR3 is CASLDGGGLQETQYF. CDR3 coding DNA: TGTGCCAGTCTCGACGGGGGAGGTCTACAAGAGACCCAGTACTTC.

V is TRBV5-5 and J is TRBJ2-7, with D maybe TRBD2 (5 bases). Trimming took 1 base from V and 3 from J, leaving 14 bases between them. The CDR3 length is 15 residues. CDR1 and CDR2 from the germline V gene are SGHKS and YYEKEE (reference sequence). CDR3 amino acids: CASSLSEGVLYEQYF. The CDR3 DNA is TGTGCCAGCAGCTTGTCCGAGGGAGTCCTCTACGAGCAGTACTTC.

The chain employs TRBV7-2 and TRBJ2-7, with 7 bases lining up with TRBD2. CDR1 is SGHTA, CDR2 FQGNSA, per germline. V trimming: 3 bases; J trimming: 6 bases; junction bases outside the gene matches: 8. CDR3 size: 14 residues. The CDR3 nucleotides are TGTGCCAGCAGCTTGGGCGGGAGTCCGCGCGAGCAGTACTTC. Protein: CASSLGGSPREQYF.

The chain recombines TRBV10-3 with TRBJ1-5; 8 nucleotides line up with TRBD1. The V gene end was trimmed by 0 bases and the J gene end by 4 bases; junction bases not matched to a gene: 5. Germline loops: CDR1 ENHRY, CDR2 SYGVKD. This CDR3 has 16 amino acids. The CDR3 nucleotides are TGTGCCATCAGTGAGTCGGGGCAGGGGGCGAATCAGCCCCAGCATTTT. It is translated as CAISESGQGANQPQHF.

This chain joins TRBV28 and TRBJ1-4; D unresolved. The CDR3 spans 15 residues. The V gene's germline CDR1 is MDHEN and CDR2 SYDVKM. The V end was cut by 2 bases, the J end by 8 bases, with 15 bases between. The CDR3 region has the DNA TGTGCCAGCAGTTTACCGACCAGTGTTTGGGAAAAACTGTTTTTT. This codes for CASSLPTSVWEKLFF.

The rearrangement uses TRBV14 and TRBJ2-5; D gene ambiguous. The CDR3 contains 15 residues. V lost 4 bases to trimming and J lost 1 base, with 13 bases between them. Germline CDR1 reads SGHDN; CDR2 reads FVKESK. The CDR3 DNA reads as TGTGCCAGCAGCCGGACCGAGTGGGGCCAAGAGACCCAGTACTTC. This sequence encodes CASSRTEWGQETQYF.

The chain recombines TRBV15 with TRBJ1-3; unclear D gene. CDR3 length: 16 amino acids. The V end was cut by 5 bases, the J end by 2 bases, with 16 bases between. CDR1 is LNHNV and CDR2 is YYDKDF in the germline V gene (reference sequence). The CDR3 region is CATSATGSAAGNTIYF. DNA of the CDR3: TGTGCCACCAGCGCGACGGGGTCGGCAGCTGGAAACACCATATATTTT.

This clone has only one observation. The rearrangement joins TRBV6-5 to TRBJ1-3; D unresolved. The CDR3 sequence is 15 residues long. The V gene lost 7 bases and the J gene lost 3 bases, with 16 bases spanning the gap. The germline CDR1 and CDR2 sequences are MNHEY and SVGAGI. The DNA of the CDR3 is TGTGCCAGCACTCCACACCAGTCTGGTGGAAACACCATATATTTT. It specifies CASTPHQSGGNTIYF.

The J gene is TRBJ1-2, the V gene TRBV6-1; D may be TRBD1 (5 bases). Looked up from germline, CDR1 is MNHNS and CDR2 is SASEGT. CDR3 size: 13 residues. Trimming removed 3 bases at V and 8 bases at J, with 13 bases between. DNA of the CDR3: TGTGCCAGCAGTGAGGGACGGCGGGAAGGCTACACCTTC. It encodes CASSEGRREGYTF.

The chain couples TRBV5-1 to TRBJ2-1; D not resolved. The length of the CDR3 is 14 residues. V lost 1 base and J lost 8, with 13 bases in between. In germline, CDR1 is SGHRS, CDR2 YFSETQ. CDR3 protein: CASSLFSRGDEQFF. The CDR3 nucleotides are TGCGCCAGCAGCTTGTTTAGCCGTGGGGATGAGCAGTTCTTC.

The genes are TRBV28 and TRBJ2-3; 10 bases agree with TRBD2. Trimming took 3 bases from V and 2 from J; bases not matched to a gene: 8. Germline V lookup: CDR1 MDHEN, CDR2 SYDVKM. The CDR3 has 17 residues. CDR3 bases: TGTGCCAGCAGTTTCCCCGGAGCGGGAGGGCCCACAGATACGCAGTATTTT. The encoded protein is CASSFPGAGGPTDTQYF.

This sequence joins TRBV7-8 and TRBJ2-7; 8 bases align to TRBD1. Germline CDR1 SGHVS, CDR2 FQNEAQ. The CDR3 length is 15 residues. J was trimmed by 1 base and V by 3 bases; bases with no gene match: 5. DNA for the CDR3: TGTGCCAGCAGCTTTGGTACAGGGGGGTCCTACGAGCAGTACTTC. The encoded protein is CASSFGTGGSYEQYF.

This clone was found once. Within the sample, other DNA sequences also encode this same CDR3. The CDR3 loop is CASSLVSGRAYNEQFF. The CDR3 DNA is TGCGCCAGCAGCTTGGTGTCTGGTAGAGCCTACAATGAGCAGTTCTTC. This rearrangement joins TRBV5-1 to TRBJ2-1, with D hard to call. This CDR3 is 16 amino acids long. Per germline, CDR1 SGHRS and CDR2 YFSETQ. V was cut by 0 bases and J by 2 bases, with 12 bases left in between.

This chain joins TRBV28 and TRBJ2-7; 7 nucleotides match TRBD2. The CDR3 has 13 residues. Trimming took 6 bases from V and 11 from J; bases not matched to a gene: 13. Germline-derived CDR1 and CDR2 are MDHEN and SYDVKM. The CDR3: CASRRDGGGGKYF. In DNA form, the CDR3 reads TGTGCCAGCAGGCGGGACGGTGGCGGGGGAAAGTACTTC.

To note about this clone: The sample contains more than one DNA sequence encoding this CDR3. V gene TRBV6-5 combines with J gene TRBJ2-7; D might be TRBD1 (6 bases). The CDR3 spans 13 residues. V was cut by 0 bases and J by 6 bases, with 9 bases left in between. Germline V lookup: CDR1 MNHEY, CDR2 SVGAGI. The CDR3 sequence: CASSYSTGGEQYF. CDR3 DNA: TGTGCCAGCAGTTACTCGACAGGCGGCGAGCAGTACTTC.

The V and J genes are TRBV6-6 and TRBJ1-6, with D unclear. Germline CDR1 MNHNY, CDR2 SVGAGI (reference sequence). The ends were cut back, 0 bases at V and 4 bases at J, with 4 bases in the middle. CDR3 length equals 14 residues. As DNA, the CDR3 is TGTGCCAGCAGTTACTCAGGGTATAATTCACCCCTCCACTTT. It is translated as CASSYSGYNSPLHF.

The chain is built from TRBV6-4 and TRBJ2-3; the D is unclear. The CDR3 extends over 14 amino acids. Germline V gene data show CDR1 as MRHNA and CDR2 as SNTAGT. The ends were cut back, 6 bases at V and 0 bases at J, with 10 bases in the middle. CDR3 protein: CASSGRTSTDTQYF. DNA for the CDR3: TGTGCCAGCAGCGGTCGAACTAGCACAGATACGCAGTATTTT.